This is a list of T cell receptor beta chains from one sample in a study of vaccination effects on CD4 cells after COVID-19. For these receptors, no antigen is known. Generated by immunoSEQ multiplex PCR, the TCRdb table keeps only in-frame clones and is missing some. Among 55,000 or so clones, about two thirds were seen once, and the ten largest hold 15% to 20%. The sample here was CD4+ T cells from PBMCs cultured with SARS-CoV-2 spike peptides, taken before COVID-19 vaccination. These receptors were obtained from a human donor who received a COVID-19 vaccine. The CDR3 runs from the conserved cysteine through the conserved F or W. Each record gives: J gene, V gene, clone size, D gene, CDR3 DNA, CDR3 protein. The D gene is left open where the match is weak. Size values are once, few and many counts, or a class for expanded clones, and some rows have none.

J: TRBJ1-4; V: TRBV7-9; size: .; D: TRBD1; DNA: TGTGCCAGCAGCATCCAGGGGGGGGCGGATGAAAAACTGTTTTTT; CDR3: CASSIQGGADEKLFF
J: TRBJ2-1; V: TRBV5-4; size: .; D: .; DNA: TGTGCCAGCAGCGTACACAATGAGCAGTTCTTC; CDR3: CASSVHNEQFF
J: TRBJ1-1; V: TRBV9; size: .; D: .; DNA: TGTGCCAGCAGCGTAGATATGAACACTGAAGCTTTCTTT; CDR3: CASSVDMNTEAFF
J: TRBJ1-5; V: TRBV5-6; size: .; D: .; DNA: TGTGCCAGCAGCTTGTTTATTTTAGGGCCCGGGAATCAGCCCCAGCATTTT; CDR3: CASSLFILGPGNQPQHF
J: TRBJ2-7; V: TRBV5-1; size: once; D: .; DNA: TGCGCCAGCAGCTTGAAGGTCGGGCCCTACGAGCAGTACTTC; CDR3: CASSLKVGPYEQYF
J: TRBJ2-1; V: TRBV12-3/TRBV12-4; size: few; D: .; DNA: TGTGCCAGCAGTAAGCGCAATGACAATGAGCAGTTCTTC; CDR3: CASSKRNDNEQFF
J: TRBJ1-5; V: TRBV19; size: .; D: .; DNA: TGTGCCAGTAGTACACAGCAATATAGCAATCAGCCCCAGCATTTT; CDR3: CASSTQQYSNQPQHF
J: TRBJ1-5; V: TRBV7-2; size: .; D: .; DNA: TGTGCCAGTTCACAGGGAGTCAATCAGCCCCAGCATTTT; CDR3: CASSQGVNQPQHF
J: TRBJ1-5; V: TRBV7-2; size: .; D: .; DNA: TGTGCCAGCAGCTTAGACTGGACCCCAGGGCAGCCCCAGCATTTT; CDR3: CASSLDWTPGQPQHF
J: TRBJ2-2; V: TRBV15; size: .; D: TRBD2; DNA: TGTGCCACCAGCAGAGCCCGGGGGGGGTCCGGGGAGCTGTTTTTT; CDR3: CATSRARGGSGELFF
J: TRBJ2-3; V: TRBV4-1; size: .; D: .; DNA: TGCGCCAGCAGCCAAGATCTGGGGGCGCGATCCCGGTTCCGCACAGATACGCAGTATTTT; CDR3: CASSQDLGARSRFRTDTQYF
J: TRBJ1-2; V: TRBV27; size: .; D: .; DNA: TGTGCCAGCAGCCGGGACGGTAACTATGGCTACACCTTC; CDR3: CASSRDGNYGYTF
J: TRBJ1-1; V: TRBV21-1; size: few; D: .; DNA: TGTGCCAGCAGCAAAGGCAGGGCAGACATGAACACTGAAGCTTTCTTT; CDR3: CASSKGRADMNTEAFF
J: TRBJ1-1; V: TRBV28; size: .; D: TRBD1; DNA: TGTGCCAGCAGTTTTGGTACAGGGGAGATTAGAGCTTTCTTT; CDR3: CASSFGTGEIRAFF
J: TRBJ1-2; V: TRBV5-1; size: .; D: .; DNA: TGCGCCAGCAGCTTGGCGGATGACTATGGCTACACCTTC; CDR3: CASSLADDYGYTF
J: TRBJ1-1; V: TRBV18; size: .; D: TRBD1; DNA: TGTGCCAGCTCACCCGCCGGGACAGGGAACACTGAAGCTTTCTTT; CDR3: CASSPAGTGNTEAFF
J: TRBJ1-1; V: TRBV5-1; size: .; D: .; DNA: TGCGCCAGCAGCTTGGACGGCACTCTGTGGGCTGAAGCTTTCTTT; CDR3: CASSLDGTLWAEAFF
J: TRBJ1-1; V: TRBV11-2; size: .; D: .; DNA: TGTGCCAGCAGCTCTCGCCCGGGGAACACTGAAGCTTTCTTT; CDR3: CASSSRPGNTEAFF
J: TRBJ1-2; V: TRBV25-1; size: .; D: .; DNA: TGTGCCAGCAGTGAATCTGGACCCGTCTACACCTTC; CDR3: CASSESGPVYTF
J: TRBJ2-5; V: TRBV15; size: .; D: .; DNA: TGTGCCACCAGCAGAGATGGCAGGTCCTGGGAGACCCAGTACTTC; CDR3: CATSRDGRSWETQYF
J: TRBJ2-1; V: TRBV27; size: .; D: TRBD2; DNA: TGTGCCAGCACTCATGGAGGGACTAGCGGGGTGGTCCGCAATGAGCAGTTCTTC; CDR3: CASTHGGTSGVVRNEQFF
J: TRBJ1-2; V: TRBV30; size: .; D: .; DNA: TGTGCCTGGAGAAGTACCTCCACCGCTAACTATGGCTACACCTTC; CDR3: CAWRSTSTANYGYTF
J: TRBJ1-1; V: TRBV15; size: .; D: TRBD1; DNA: TGTGCCACCAGCACCCGACAGGGAGGGGTCACTGAAGCTTTCTTT; CDR3: CATSTRQGGVTEAFF
J: TRBJ1-2; V: TRBV4-2; size: .; D: TRBD1; DNA: TGTGCCAGCAGCCAAGTAGGTCAGGGGGCTGGCTACACCTTC; CDR3: CASSQVGQGAGYTF
J: TRBJ1-4; V: TRBV27; size: .; D: .; DNA: TGTGCCAGCAGTTCGCGACAGATTAATGAAAAACTGTTTTTT; CDR3: CASSSRQINEKLFF
J: TRBJ2-7; V: TRBV18; size: .; D: .; DNA: TGTGCCAGCTCACCTTCCGGGGAAGGATACGAGCAGTACTTC; CDR3: CASSPSGEGYEQYF
J: TRBJ1-1; V: TRBV7-3; size: .; D: TRBD1; DNA: TGTGCCAGCGTACTTGACAGGGGGAGACCTGAAGCTTTCTTT; CDR3: CASVLDRGRPEAFF
J: TRBJ2-1; V: TRBV9; size: .; D: .; DNA: TGTGCCAGCAGCGTAACGTCCCGATCCCCCAATGAGCAGTTCTTC; CDR3: CASSVTSRSPNEQFF
J: TRBJ1-2; V: TRBV5-5; size: .; D: TRBD1; DNA: TGTGCCAGCAGCTCAGGGACAGGACGTTCCAACTATGGCTACACCTTC; CDR3: CASSSGTGRSNYGYTF
J: TRBJ2-3; V: TRBV2; size: few; D: TRBD1; DNA: TGTGCCAGCAGGACAGGGTTAGGCACAGATACGCAGTATTTT; CDR3: CASRTGLGTDTQYF
J: TRBJ1-5; V: TRBV20-1; size: .; D: .; DNA: TGCAGTGCTAGTATCAGGGGTAGGGGTCAGCCCCAGCATTTT; CDR3: CSASIRGRGQPQHF
J: TRBJ2-7; V: TRBV6-5; size: .; D: .; DNA: TGTGCCAGCAGTTACAGGGTAAGAACCTACGAGCAGTACTTC; CDR3: CASSYRVRTYEQYF
J: TRBJ2-5; V: TRBV5-1; size: .; D: TRBD1; DNA: TGCGCCAGCAGATCGGACAGGGCCGGGGAGACCCAGTACTTC; CDR3: CASRSDRAGETQYF
J: TRBJ2-5; V: TRBV7-2; size: .; D: .; DNA: TGTGCCAGCAGCTTAGATGGGGGCCTGGAGACCCAGTACTTC; CDR3: CASSLDGGLETQYF
J: TRBJ2-1; V: TRBV19; size: few; D: .; DNA: TGTGCCAGTGGGGTGGCGGTTTACAATGAGCAGTTCTTC; CDR3: CASGVAVYNEQFF
J: TRBJ2-1; V: TRBV19; size: once; D: .; DNA: TGTGCCAGTAGTATAGATCGAGGTGAGCAGTTCTTC; CDR3: CASSIDRGEQFF
J: TRBJ2-5; V: TRBV30; size: .; D: TRBD1; DNA: TGTGCCTGGAGTAGACAGGGGATGGAAGAGACCCAGTACTTC; CDR3: CAWSRQGMEETQYF
J: TRBJ1-4; V: TRBV4-2; size: .; D: .; DNA: TGTGCCAGCAGCCAAGACCCTCTGGGCCGCAACAGTGAAAAACTGTTTTTT; CDR3: CASSQDPLGRNSEKLFF
J: TRBJ1-1; V: TRBV28; size: .; D: .; DNA: TGTGCCAGCAGTTTACAGGGAACAGGAACTGAAGCTTTCTTT; CDR3: CASSLQGTGTEAFF
J: TRBJ1-1; V: TRBV7-2; size: few; D: .; DNA: TGTGCCAGCAGTTTCCACGCGGGCACTGAAGCTTTCTTT; CDR3: CASSFHAGTEAFF
J: TRBJ2-1; V: TRBV27; size: .; D: TRBD2; DNA: TGTGCCAGCAGTTTATTAGGGGCGGCTAGCGGGAGGGCCAGTGAGCAGTTCTTC; CDR3: CASSLLGAASGRASEQFF
J: TRBJ2-7; V: TRBV12-3/TRBV12-4; size: .; D: .; DNA: TGTGCCAGCAGTCGCCGGGCCTACGAGCAGTACTTC; CDR3: CASSRRAYEQYF
J: TRBJ1-2; V: TRBV7-8; size: few; D: .; DNA: TGTGCCAGCAGCCCAGGAGGAACCACTAACTATGGCTACACCTTC; CDR3: CASSPGGTTNYGYTF
J: TRBJ1-1; V: TRBV28; size: .; D: .; DNA: TGTGCCAGCAGTTCGCCCGTACTGGGCACTGAAGCTTTCTTT; CDR3: CASSSPVLGTEAFF
J: TRBJ2-1; V: TRBV4-2; size: .; D: .; DNA: TGTGCCAGCAGCCCGATGGGCTCCAGGGACTCCTACAATGAGCAGTTCTTC; CDR3: CASSPMGSRDSYNEQFF
J: TRBJ1-4; V: TRBV4-1; size: .; D: TRBD1; DNA: TGCGCCAGCAGCCAGGGTCTAGGACAGGGAAATGAAAAACTGTTTTTT; CDR3: CASSQGLGQGNEKLFF
J: TRBJ1-1; V: TRBV18; size: once; D: TRBD1; DNA: TGTGCCAGCTCACCAAGGGGGGACAGTTCTGAAGCTTTCTTT; CDR3: CASSPRGDSSEAFF